This TCR beta chain derives from a study of cytomegalovirus exposure and HLA in healthy donors. Study-wide results and caveats: In a later analysis, across HLA loci, associated TCR counts were highest for DRB1, lowest for HLA-C. Several of the most significant clusters appeared linked to common viral pathogens, based on a later analysis.

In the case of this clone: No antigen is known for it.

Sampled while nominally healthy, donors likely had unrecorded immune exposures. Amplification used 60 Vbeta primers and 13 Jbeta primers. In the original analysis: The count from a later analysis was about 80 million unique TCR beta chains, 9 million to 12 million of them shared. Only in-frame clones appear in the TCRdb table, and some are missing; sequencing was by immunoSEQ multiplex PCR. The V and J calls and the clone size are those of that table, but D and trimming were determined from the DNA. The repertoire has about 160,000 clones, around four fifths of them found once; the top ten carry 1.3%. This clonotype was obtained from a woman in her forties or fifties in good health and CMV-seronegative. The specimen sequenced was PBMCs.

The CDR3 DNA reads TGTGCCAGCAGCTTAATGGCGGGAAAATTTGGGGAGCTGTTTTTT. It codes for CASSLMAGKFGELFF. The V call is TRBV7-2, the J call TRBJ2-2; possible D gene TRBD2, 6 bases. The CDR3 is 15 amino acids. CDR1 is SGHTA, CDR2 FQGNSA, per germline. Trimming pared 2 bases from V and 8 bases from J, leaving 15 bases between.